This T cell receptor (beta chain) was documented in a study of cytomegalovirus exposure and HLA in healthy donors. A word on this clone: Its specificity is unknown.

Study-wide findings and caveats: Exclusion applied to some V segments, including TRBV6-2 and TRBV6-3, as they were indistinguishable. It was assumed in the presence/absence analyses that sequencing depth was roughly uniform across donors.

The V and J ends lost 5 bases and 6 bases respectively, with 10 bases between them. The CDR3 contains 12 residues. Per the germline V gene, CDR1 is SSHAT and CDR2 is FNYEAQ (reference sequence). Amplification used 60 Vbeta primers and 13 Jbeta primers. Using immunoSEQ multiplex PCR, the repertoire was profiled, and TCRdb retains in-frame clones only, with some absent. The sample has 81,000 or so clones, more than 55% seen once. The source material was PBMCs. This TCR was recovered from a woman aged 25 to 39 in good health and CMV-seropositive. The chain is built from TRBV7-7 and TRBJ1-1; D gene ambiguous. The DNA for the CDR3 is TGTGCCAGCAGCACCCCCGAGGCTGAAGCTTTCTTT. Amino acids: CASSTPEAEAFF.